These 21 T cell receptor beta chains were all obtained from the same sample, sequenced in a study of type 1 regulatory T cells. No antigen is known for these receptors. From the reads, TCRdb called clonotypes with MiXCR, one entry per CDR3 protein. The data contain some 6,000 distinct CDR3 sequences, around 29% of them singletons. The sample taken for sequencing was cultured T cells, either the whole culture or a sorted T cell fraction (not recorded which). Described subset: Tr1-enriched cell product generated in vitro against host alloantigens. These receptors all come from a human donor in good health.

In its sample, this clonotype ranks as medium-sized. CDR3 nucleotide sequence: TGTGCCAGCAGCTCCAATCCCGGGACAGTCACAGATACGCAGTATTTT. This gives the protein CASSSNPGTVTDTQYF. The chain couples TRBV7-2 to TRBJ2-3; 7 bases are a match to TRBD1. There are 16 residues in the CDR3. The V and J ends lost 4 bases and 2 bases, in that order; junction bases with no gene match: 9. The germline gives CDR1 SGHTA, CDR2 FQGNSA.

The chain joins TRBV7-2 to TRBJ1-5; 8 bases map to TRBD1. Trimming cost V 4 bases and J 5 bases; bases outside gene matches: 4. CDR3 length equals 14 residues. CDR1 and CDR2 (germline): SGHTA, FQGNSA. In DNA form, the CDR3 reads TGTGCCAGCAGCTCCGGGACAGGATATCAGCCCCAGCATTTT. Protein: CASSSGTGYQPQHF.

This clonotype rates as medium-sized (0.01 to 0.1%). The rearrangement uses TRBV18 and TRBJ1-3, with D unclear. The germline CDR1 and CDR2 sequences are KGHSH and LQKENI. Trimming left V 3 bases short and J 4 bases short, with 7 bases between. The CDR3 runs 13 residues. CDR3 region: CASSPADGNTIYF. For the CDR3, the DNA is TGTGCCAGCTCACCGGCGGACGGAAACACCATATATTTT.

This clonotype is labeled as medium-sized. The rearrangement uses TRBV5-1 and TRBJ2-5; possible D gene TRBD2, 5 bases. This CDR3 has 14 amino acids. CDR1 and CDR2 from the germline V gene are SGHRS and YFSETQ. V was shortened by 4 bases and J by 1 base, with 11 bases between the two germline ends. CDR3 loop: CASSQRRGQETQYF. The CDR3 DNA reads TGCGCCAGCAGCCAACGACGGGGCCAAGAGACCCAGTACTTC.

This clonotype was counted ten times or more. V gene TRBV24-1 combines with J gene TRBJ2-5; D possibly matches TRBD1 or TRBD2 (7 bases each). The CDR3 consists of 14 residues. Germline CDR1 KGHDR, CDR2 SFDVKD. The V end lost 3 bases, the J end lost 3 bases, and 10 bases lay between the germline ends. CDR3 DNA: TGTGCCACCAGTGATGCAGGGGGGGAAGAGACCCAGTACTTC. Protein: CATSDAGGEETQYF.

This clonotype was detected only once. This chain joins TRBV5-1 and TRBJ2-1, with D tentatively TRBD2 (6 bases). CDR1 is SGHRS, CDR2 YFSETQ, per germline. The CDR3 runs 13 residues. The germline V and J ends were trimmed by 1 base and 8 bases, with 10 bases remaining between them. This CDR3 is CASSLTGVHEQFF. CDR3 sequence (DNA): TGCGCCAGCAGCTTGACGGGGGTCCATGAGCAGTTCTTC.

In its sample, this clonotype ranks as medium-sized (0.01 to 0.1%). The rearrangement links TRBV30 to TRBJ2-7; D unclear. Germline assignment: CDR1 GTSNPN and CDR2 SVGIG (reference sequence). This CDR3 region has 11 residues. Trimming stripped 4 bases from V and 0 bases from J, with 4 bases between. CDR3 amino acids: CAWTVSYEQYF. The CDR3, as DNA: TGTGCCTGGACGGTCTCCTACGAGCAGTACTTC.

The chain links TRBV7-2 to TRBJ2-3; 9 nucleotides match TRBD2. With V trimmed by 3 bases and J by 15 bases, 10 bases remained unmatched. The CDR3 is made up of 13 amino acids. Looked up from germline, CDR1 is SGHTA and CDR2 is FQGNSA. The CDR3 coding sequence is TGTGCCAGCAGCTTCGGCGGGAGGGAAAGTAATTATTTT. Its translation: CASSFGGRESNYF.

Ten or more counts support this clonotype. This chain uses TRBV5-4 with TRBJ2-2, with TRBD1 matching 9 bases. V was pared by 3 bases and J by 3 bases, with 6 bases of the junction left unmatched. This CDR3 is 16 amino acids long. Germline V gene sequence: CDR1 SGHNT, CDR2 YYREEE (reference sequence). The CDR3 sequence is CASSSPGQGYTGELFF. The CDR3 coding sequence is TGTGCCAGCAGCTCTCCGGGACAGGGCTACACCGGGGAGCTGTTTTTT. The entire variable domain, with the rest obtained from reference TRBV5-4 and TRBJ2-2, is as follows: ETGVTQSPTHLIKTRGQQVTLRCSSQSGHNTVSWYQQALGQGPQFIFQYYREEENGRGNFPPRFSGLQFPNYSSELNVNALELDDSALYLCASSSPGQGYTGELFFGEGSRLTVL.

In its sample, this clonotype ranks as medium-sized. The V call is TRBV6-2 or TRBV6-3, the J call TRBJ2-4; TRBD2 agrees at 8 bases. After removal of 7 bases from V and 6 bases from J, the junction contained 8 bases not matched to a gene. Germline V CDR1 and CDR2: MNHEY, SVGEGT. This CDR3 is built from 14 residues. CDR3 bases: TGTGCCAGCAATATAGCGGGGAGCCCAAACATTCAGTACTTC. Its translation is CASNIAGSPNIQYF.

This clonotype is medium-sized. The rearrangement joins TRBV7-8 to TRBJ1-6; D is unresolved. With 6 bases removed from V and 8 bases from J, the gap between germline ends came to 11 bases. This CDR3 region has 13 residues. Germline V lookup: CDR1 SGHVS, CDR2 FQNEAQ. The CDR3 region is CASSQLPDSPLHF. CDR3 nucleotides: TGTGCCAGCAGTCAGTTGCCTGATTCACCCCTCCACTTT. The complete variable domain, with remaining parts taken from reference TRBV7-8 and TRBJ1-6, reads GAGVSQSPRYKVAKRGQDVALRCDPISGHVSLFWYQQALGQGPEFLTYFQNEAQLDKSGLPSDRFFAERPEGSVSTLKIQRTQQEDSAVYLCASSQLPDSPLHFGNGTRLTVT.

Relative to its sample, this clonotype is medium-sized (0.01 to 0.1%). The chain joins TRBV5-1 to TRBJ2-1; 10 nucleotides line up with TRBD2. Germline trimming cut 9 bases from V and 10 bases from J; bases unmatched to any gene: 13. Germline-derived CDR1 and CDR2 are SGHRS and YFSETQ. There are 14 residues in the CDR3. The CDR3 coding sequence is TGCGCCACCAGGACGGGACTAGCGATTATCGAGCAGTTCTTC. Protein product: CATRTGLAIIEQFF.

By share, this clonotype counts as medium-sized (0.01 to 0.1%). V gene TRBV20-1 combines with J gene TRBJ2-5, with 7 bases aligning to TRBD2. Germline V gene sequence: CDR1 DFQATT, CDR2 SNEGSKA (reference sequence). The CDR3 spans 14 residues. With 0 bases clipped from V and 6 bases from J, the junction kept 7 bases outside the gene matches. DNA of the CDR3: TGCAGTGCTAGAGATTTTGCAGCGGGGAAGACCCAGTACTTC. It yields the protein CSARDFAAGKTQYF.

This clonotype is medium-sized. V is TRBV20-1 and J is TRBJ1-1; maybe TRBD1 (6 bases). Trimming removed 0 bases at V and 8 bases at J, with 16 bases between. CDR3 length: 14 residues. Germline-derived CDR1 and CDR2 are DFQATT and SNEGSKA (reference sequence). CDR3 nucleotide sequence: TGCAGTGCTAGAGACCCTATCGGGGGGCGGGAAGCTTTCTTT. The encoded protein is CSARDPIGGREAFF.

The gene calls are TRBV29-1 and TRBJ2-1; possibly TRBD2 for D (6 bases). Trimming stripped 0 bases from V and 9 bases from J, with 15 bases between. The CDR3 consists of 14 residues. Germline values: CDR1 SQVTM, CDR2 ANQGSEA. The CDR3 DNA reads as TGCAGCGTTGAAGAAGTAGTCGGGGGAGGTGAGCAGTTCTTC. This sequence encodes CSVEEVVGGGEQFF.

The table lists this clonotype with many counts. This chain connects TRBV19 to TRBJ2-7; D perhaps matches TRBD2 (6 bases). This CDR3 has 15 residues. Trimming removed 1 base at V and 0 bases at J, with 10 bases between. CDR1 and CDR2 from the germline V gene are LNHDA and SQIVND (reference sequence). This CDR3 is CASSIVGGNSYEQYF. In nucleotides, the CDR3 is TGTGCCAGTAGTATAGTGGGCGGGAACTCCTACGAGCAGTACTTC.

This clonotype has a handful of counts. This chain uses TRBV5-4 with TRBJ2-7; 14 bases are a match to TRBD2. CDR1 SGHNT and CDR2 YYREEE come from the germline V gene (reference sequence). V dropped 4 bases and J dropped 5; count of bases not matched to a gene: 2. The CDR3 consists of 14 residues. The CDR3 region has the DNA TGTGCCAGCAGCCCGGGACTAGCGGGAGACGAGCAGTACTTC. It translates to CASSPGLAGDEQYF.

The table lists this clonotype with many counts. This may be a read error: a much more frequent sequence differs by one nucleotide. The chain recombines TRBV7-8 with TRBJ2-3; TRBD2 might be the D (6 bases). V shed 1 base and J shed 11 bases, with 22 bases lying between them. The CDR3 has 16 residues. The V gene's germline CDR1 is SGHVS and CDR2 FQNEAQ. DNA of the CDR3: TGTGCCAGCAGCTTAGGGAGGGCAGTCAGGTTCTTAAAGCAGTATTTT. Protein sequence: CASSLGRAVRFLKQYF.

The chain joins TRBV7-3 to TRBJ2-2; no definite D call. The CDR3 loop spans 13 amino acids. CDR1 and CDR2 (germline): SGHTA, FQGTGA. V dropped 1 base and J dropped 6 bases, with 6 bases sitting between them. The CDR3: CASSLRHSGELFF. The CDR3 nucleotides read TGTGCCAGCAGCTTAAGGCACTCCGGGGAGCTGTTTTTT.

Relative to its sample, this clonotype is medium-sized. V and J are TRBV3-1 and TRBJ2-7; 10 nucleotides line up with TRBD1. V was clipped by 5 bases and J by 3 bases; unmatched bases: 10. Germline assignment: CDR1 LGHDT and CDR2 YNNKEL (reference sequence). This CDR3 has 16 amino acids. The CDR3: CASSSLDRGPDYEQYF. As DNA, the CDR3 is TGTGCCAGCAGCTCTCTCGACAGGGGGCCCGACTACGAGCAGTACTTC.

This clonotype was seen repeatedly, ten times or more. The chain employs TRBV3-1 and TRBJ2-3; D is undetermined. V was cut by 0 bases and J by 0 bases, with 10 bases left in between. CDR3 size: 16 residues. Germline assignment: CDR1 LGHDT and CDR2 YNNKEL (reference sequence). This CDR3 is CASSQDLYSSTDTQYF. CDR3 DNA sequence: TGTGCCAGCAGCCAAGATCTTTACTCTAGCACAGATACGCAGTATTTT.